The 8 T cell receptor beta chains below were found in one sample sequenced in a study of T cell repertoires in cytomegalovirus infection. The antigens these receptors bind are not known. TCRdb itself ran the reads through MiXCR, one entry per CDR3 protein. The data show approximately 590,000 distinct CDR3 sequences, roughly 43% seen once. This material consisted of cultured PBMCs, taken from culture after CMV antigen stimulation. The receptors shown here come from a human donor in good health (CMV status not recorded). Some clones in this sample may be carry-over from other donors' samples.

This clonotype was observed a few times. The V gene is TRBV7-8, the J gene TRBJ1-1; a weak D match, TRBD1 (6 bases). The V gene's germline CDR1 is SGHVS and CDR2 FQNEAQ. The CDR3 sequence is 14 residues long. V was trimmed by 0 bases and J by 6 bases, leaving 11 bases between them. CDR3 DNA sequence: TGTGCCAGCAGCTTAGCCGCAGGGGCGGCTGAAGCTTTCTTT. This sequence encodes CASSLAAGAAEAFF.

V gene TRBV7-8 combines with J gene TRBJ2-1, with D possibly being TRBD2 (6 bases). The CDR3 consists of 14 residues. The germline V and J ends were trimmed by 1 base and 14 bases, with 18 bases remaining between them. Germline assignment: CDR1 SGHVS and CDR2 FQNEAQ. The CDR3 sequence is CASSLGTNLEMEFF. DNA of the CDR3: TGTGCCAGCAGCTTAGGGACTAACCTGGAGATGGAGTTCTTC.

There are a few counts of this clonotype. V and J are TRBV7-2 and TRBJ1-2, with TRBD1 matching over 8 bases. CDR1 and CDR2 (germline): SGHTA, FQGNSA. Unmatched junction bases numbered 4, after V lost 0 bases and J lost 4 bases. This CDR3 comprises 15 residues. CDR3 in DNA: TGTGCCAGCAGCTTAGCTACAGGGGGTGGCTATGGCTACACCTTC. Translation gives CASSLATGGGYGYTF.

This clonotype was observed a few times. The chain links TRBV19 to TRBJ1-1; D gene ambiguous. This CDR3 is built from 14 residues. The germline V and J ends were trimmed by 2 bases and 1 base, with 8 bases remaining between them. Germline assignment: CDR1 LNHDA and CDR2 SQIVND (reference sequence). Here the CDR3 reads CASSILGANTEAFF. The CDR3 nucleotides are TGTGCCAGTAGTATACTCGGAGCGAACACTGAAGCTTTCTTT.

This chain links TRBV25-1 with TRBJ2-3, with 9 bases lining up with TRBD2. The CDR3 runs 19 residues. V was clipped by 2 bases and J by 7 bases; unmatched bases: 19. Germline assignment: CDR1 MGHDK and CDR2 SYGVNS. The CDR3 protein is CASSEVSSGSTTYTHTQYF. DNA of the CDR3: TGTGCCAGCAGTGAAGTTAGTAGCGGGAGTACCACCTACACCCATACGCAGTATTTT.

The CDR3 sequence: CASSWGLLEETQYF. The CDR3 DNA is TGTGCCAGCAGCTGGGGACTTTTAGAAGAGACCCAGTACTTC. This chain joins TRBV7-2 and TRBJ2-5; a possible D gene is TRBD2 (6 bases). Deletions cut 4 bases from V and 3 bases from J, with 12 bases between. The CDR3 is 14 residues long. Germline V gene sequence: CDR1 SGHTA, CDR2 FQGNSA.

V is TRBV20-1 and J is TRBJ1-2, with 9 bases that match TRBD1. Per the germline V gene, CDR1 is DFQATT and CDR2 is SNEGSKA (reference sequence). J lost 6 bases, V lost 6 bases, and 5 bases had no gene match. The CDR3 length is 12 residues. The CDR3 here is CSAEQGADGYTF. The CDR3, as DNA: TGCAGTGCGGAACAGGGGGCTGATGGCTACACCTTC.

The V gene is TRBV4-1, the J gene TRBJ2-1; D unresolved. Looked up from germline, CDR1 is MGHRA and CDR2 is YSYEKL. V was trimmed by 3 bases and J by 8 bases, leaving 8 bases between them. The CDR3 covers 12 residues. CDR3 protein: CASSQGTYEQFF. CDR3 coding DNA: TGCGCCAGCAGCCAGGGTACGTATGAGCAGTTCTTC.